Below, one TCR beta chain is given with its context. Its antigen is still unknown. Naive CD4+ T cells were purified with Tregs depleted by CD25. The CDR3 is made up of 11 amino acids. Germline lookup yields CDR1 SGHTA and CDR2 FQGNSA. Trimming took 6 bases from V and 7 from J, leaving 7 bases between them. Full-length variable regions came from constant-region reverse primers plus semi-nested Nested Universal Primer A PCR. TCRdb passed the 5' RACE reads through MiXCR, listing each CDR3 protein once. The sample consists of fewer than 65,000 distinct CDR3 sequences, around 30% of them appearing once. General observations from the study: Tumor memory CD4+ T cell TCR gene usage was found to cluster with blood and lymph node memory CD4+ cells and with lymph node naive CD4+ cells. Tumor-infiltrating Treg TCR alpha and beta sequences overlapped most with tumor naive CD4+ T cells, then blood naive.

Sequencing was carried out using tumor-infiltrating naive CD4+ T cells sorted from the breast tumor. The sample's subset: naive CD4+ T cells, CD4+CD45RA+CD25-. This clonotype was obtained from a female donor with breast cancer. J is TRBJ2-1 and V is TRBV7-2; D gene ambiguous. CDR3 sequence: CASSSRNEQFF. CDR3 coding DNA: TGTGCCAGCAGTTCGAGGAATGAGCAGTTCTTC.